The sequence of this T cell receptor (beta chain) was determined in a study of shared clonotypes between healthy human individuals. This clone has more than one count but fewer than ten. V dropped 3 bases and J dropped 2; count of bases not matched to a gene: 8. Germline CDR1 reads SGHRS; CDR2 reads YFSETQ. This CDR3 region has 16 residues. Some clones are missing from TCRdb's copy, which holds only in-frame ones; the method was immunoSEQ multiplex PCR. The repertoire includes about 470,000 clones, more than 75% of them detected once, and about 12% sits in the top ten. This chain uses TRBV5-1 with TRBJ2-1, with 7 bases identical to TRBD2. The TCR sequence derives from a woman between 40 and 50 years old in good health. Some clones in this sample may be carry-over from other donors' samples. Sequences were obtained from PBMCs. CDR3 coding DNA: TGCGCCAGCAGCTCCCCTACTAGCGATCCCTACAATGAGCAGTTCTTC. This gives the protein CASSSPTSDPYNEQFF.